A single sample gave rise to the 21 T cell receptor beta chains below, sequenced in a study of tumor and adjacent non-tumor tissue in lung cancer. TCRbeta libraries were built with three rounds of nested PCR, modified from ARM-PCR. MiXCR was run by TCRdb on the multiplex PCR reads, yielding one entry per CDR3 protein. The sample has about 98,000 distinct CDR3 sequences, approximately 80% seen once; the top ten hold more than 25%. The template was RNA from unsorted bulk tissue. The normal lung tissue was taken more than 3 cm from the tumor edge. Sample: distant non-tumor lung tissue. The receptors derive from a man between 60 and 75 years old with small cell lung cancer.

Remarks on this clonotype: The germline gene is not matched at one end of the junction; a read error may be the cause. The CDR3 bases are TGTGTCAGCAGTTTGCTAGCGGGAAACGTTGAGCAGTCCTTC. Residues: CVSSLLAGNVEQSF. J is TRBJ2-1 and V is TRBV12-3 or TRBV12-4; 9 bases are shared with TRBD2. CDR3 length equals 14 residues.

On this clonotype itself: The junction departs from germline at one end; a sequencing error may be responsible. This chain links TRBV29-1 with TRBJ2-3; 8 nucleotides agree with TRBD2. Per the germline V gene, CDR1 is SQVTM and CDR2 is ANQGSEA. The CDR3 is made up of 16 amino acids. CDR3 protein: CSVEGGGGLGTVTQYF. CDR3 bases: TGCAGCGTTGAAGGGGGGGGGGGACTAGGTACAGTTACGCAGTATTTT.

Turning to this clonotype: The germline gene is not matched at one end of the junction; a read error may be the cause. The chain joins TRBV11-2 to TRBJ2-1; TRBD2 matches at 9 bases. The CDR3 length is 17 residues. The germline V gene encodes CDR1 SGHAT and CDR2 FQNNGV. CDR3 region: CASSLAARSSGSNGQFF. The CDR3 nucleotides read TGTGCCAGCAGCTTAGCGGCTCGGAGTAGCGGGAGTAATGGGCAGTTCTTC.

The chain carries TRBV12-3 or TRBV12-4 and TRBJ1-2; no clear D. This CDR3 is 13 amino acids long. V was clipped by 1 base and J by 7 bases, with 10 bases between them. This CDR3 reads CASSLVARVGYTF. In DNA form, the CDR3 reads TGTGCCAGCAGTTTAGTGGCACGGGTTGGCTACACCTTC.

Note on this clonotype: Just one base apart from a much larger clone, this may be a read error. CDR3 sequence (DNA): TGTGCCATCAGTGATCCCCGCACGGGGACGTACAATGAGCAGTTCTTC. This encodes CAISDPRTGTYNEQFF. This rearrangement joins TRBV24-1 to TRBJ2-1; D tentatively fits TRBD1 or TRBD2 (5 bases each). Per the germline V gene, CDR1 is KGHDR and CDR2 is SFDVKD. This CDR3 is 16 amino acids long.

The CDR3 here is CASSFKLYVRSHEQYV. CDR3 nucleotide sequence: TGTGCCAGCAGTTTTAAGTTGTATGTGAGGTCCCACGAGCAGTATGTC. The chain carries TRBV6-5 and TRBJ2-7; D not certain. Germline assignment: CDR1 MNHEY and CDR2 SVGAGI. This CDR3 region has 16 residues.

Notes on this clonotype: The CDR3 does not end in the conserved phenylalanine or tryptophan, so this is likely a read error. This chain uses TRBV12-3 or TRBV12-4 with TRBJ2-4; D possibly corresponds to TRBD2 (6 bases). This CDR3 region has 13 residues. The ends were cut back, 3 bases at V and 5 bases at J, with 8 bases in the middle. The CDR3 nucleotides read TGTGCCAGCAGTTTTACGGGGGAAAACATTCAGTACTTA. This codes for CASSFTGENIQYL.

For this clonotype: The junction departs from germline at one end; a sequencing error may be responsible. The chain uses TRBV11-2 and TRBJ1-3, with TRBD1 matching 7 bases. The CDR3 is 15 residues long. The germline CDR1 and CDR2 sequences are SGHAT and FQNNGV. CDR3 bases: TGTGCCAGCAGCGGAACGACAGGGACGATAAACACCTTATATTTC. Translated, it gives CASSGTTGTINTLYF.

Comment on this clonotype: With a much larger clone just one base away, this may be a read error. The CDR3 ends on some other residue instead of the conserved phenylalanine or tryptophan, so this is likely a read error. J is TRBJ2-4 and V is TRBV30; unclear D gene. Trimming pared 1 base from V and 4 bases from J, leaving 8 bases between. CDR3 length: 13 amino acids. Germline V gene lookup returns CDR1 GTSNPN and CDR2 SVGIG (reference sequence). The CDR3 DNA follows: TGTGCCTGGAGTGGTTCAGAGAAAAACATTCAGTACGTC. Protein sequence: CAWSGSEKNIQYV.

For this clonotype: Sequence at one end of the junction differs from germline and may be a read error. The V and J genes are TRBV28 and TRBJ1-3, with D unclear. The germline gives CDR1 MDHEN, CDR2 SYDVKM. The CDR3 covers 15 residues. The CDR3 sequence is CVSSISSDSGNTIYF. The CDR3 DNA follows: TGTGTCAGCAGTATAAGCTCCGACTCTGGAAACACCATATATTTT.

This clonotype was seen more than once but under ten times. The germline gene is not matched at one end of the junction; a read error may be the cause. This chain links TRBV11-2 with TRBJ2-5; D is possibly TRBD1 or TRBD2 (5 bases each). The CDR3 runs 13 residues. Per germline, CDR1 SGHAT and CDR2 FQNNGV. The CDR3 coding sequence is TGTGTCAGCAGCCGGGACCGGCGAGAGACCCAGTACTTC. This encodes CVSSRDRRETQYF.

Regarding this clonotype: One end of the junction fails to match germline, which may point to a read error. The V and J genes are TRBV6-5 and TRBJ2-1; D is unclear. CDR3 length: 15 residues. CDR1 MNHEY and CDR2 SVGAGI come from the germline V gene. CDR3 DNA sequence: TGTGCCAGCGGGCTTCGTACTTACTCCCACAATGATCAGTTCTTC. It encodes CASGLRTYSHNDQFF.

On this clonotype itself: Given a much more abundant clone one base away, this may be a read error. This sequence joins TRBV30 and TRBJ1-1; D ambiguous. V lost 5 bases and J lost 3, with 16 bases in between. Per the germline V gene, CDR1 is GTSNPN and CDR2 is SVGIG (reference sequence). The CDR3 is 14 residues long. The CDR3: CAWSTPALYTEAFF. In DNA, the CDR3 is TGTGCCTGGTCCACCCCGGCTCTGTACACTGAAGCTTTCTTT. Full variable domain (rest looked up from reference TRBV30 and TRBJ1-1): SQTIHQWPATLVQPVGSPLSLECTVEGTSNPNLYWYRQAAGRGLQLLFYSVGIGQISSEVPQNLSASRPQDRQFILSSKKLLLSDSGFYLCAWSTPALYTEAFFGQGTRLTVV.

To note about this clonotype: A much larger clonotype is one base distant, so this may be a read error. This rearrangement joins TRBV28 to TRBJ2-3, with TRBD2 as a possible D gene (6 bases). The germline V gene encodes CDR1 MDHEN and CDR2 SYDVKM. The V gene lost 7 bases and the J gene lost 1 base, with 18 bases spanning the gap. CDR3 size: 16 residues. This CDR3 is CASKYSGGRGTDTQYF. CDR3 nucleotide sequence: TGTGCCAGCAAATATAGCGGAGGAAGGGGCACAGATACGCAGTATTTT.

Comment on this clonotype: Lacking the conserved final phenylalanine or tryptophan, this CDR3 likely reflects a read error. The chain combines TRBV6-1 with TRBJ2-3; D unresolved. The germline CDR1 and CDR2 sequences are MNHNS and SASEGT. This CDR3 is 15 amino acids long. The DNA for the CDR3 is TGTGCCAGTAGTGCCGTAGGGTCTGGGTCCGATACGCAGTATTAT. Translated: CASSAVGSGSDTQYY.

To note about this clonotype: The junction departs from germline at one end; a sequencing error may be responsible. The chain is built from TRBV11-2 and TRBJ1-1; D is uncertain. This CDR3 is built from 11 residues. Germline CDR1 is SGHAT and CDR2 is FQNNGV. Here the CDR3 DNA reads TGTGTCAGCAGCCCGTTCACTGAAGATTTCTTT. This encodes CVSSPFTEDFF.

For this clonotype: An end of the junction does not agree with germline; a read error may underlie this. This chain joins TRBV4-1 and TRBJ2-2, with TRBD2 as a possible D gene (5 bases). Germline CDR1 reads MGHRA; CDR2 reads YSYEKL. CDR3 length: 16 residues. In DNA form, the CDR3 reads TGCGCCAGCACTCCCCGATTGGGTACGAACACCGGGAAGCTGTTTTTT. Translated, it gives CASTPRLGTNTGKLFF.

With regard to this clonotype: Relative to the germline gene, one junction end is altered; a read error may explain this. The V call is TRBV24-1, the J call TRBJ2-5; D is possibly TRBD1 (5 bases). Per the germline V gene, CDR1 is KGHDR and CDR2 is SFDVKD. This CDR3 spans 14 amino acids. CDR3 amino acids: CATSVSDGQENQYF. As DNA, the CDR3 is TGTGCCACCAGTGTTTCGGACGGACAAGAGAACCAGTACTTC.

This clonotype is large by share. This chain links TRBV20-1 with TRBJ1-1, with 7 positions matching TRBD1. The CDR3 runs 18 residues. V lost 0 bases to trimming and J lost 1 base; unmatched junction nucleotides: 14. In germline, CDR1 is DFQATT, CDR2 SNEGSKA (reference sequence). CDR3 region: CSARDLYRGGGGNTEAFF. CDR3 bases: TGCAGTGCTAGAGATCTCTACAGGGGCGGAGGAGGGAACACTGAAGCTTTCTTT.

V is TRBV6-1 and J is TRBJ2-2, with TRBD2 matching over 7 bases. The germline V gene encodes CDR1 MNHNS and CDR2 SASEGT. The CDR3 length is 18 residues. CDR3 DNA sequence: TGTGTCACCAGTGCATTGGGCGGGGGACCTCGAGACACCGGGGAGCTGTTTTTT. This translates into CVTSALGGGPRDTGELFF.

In regard to this clonotype: This may arise from a read error, as a much more abundant clone is one base away. The chain employs TRBV28 and TRBJ1-1, with D unresolved. CDR1 and CDR2 (germline): MDHEN, SYDVKM. The CDR3 length is 12 residues. The CDR3 sequence: CASSLDNTEASF. The CDR3 region has the DNA TGTGCCAGCAGCCTTGATAACACTGAAGCTTCCTTT.